The rows below give T cell receptor beta chains drawn from one sample of a study of cytomegalovirus exposure and HLA in healthy donors. Here immunoSEQ multiplex PCR was the method, and the copy in TCRdb shows in-frame clones only, minus some. The sample lists about 84,000 clones; 55% to 70% were seen once. The specimen sequenced was PBMCs. The receptors were gathered from a woman in her forties in good health and CMV-seropositive. Both conserved end residues are part of each CDR3. Fields, in order: V gene, CDR3 protein.

v_gene: TRBV25-1
CDR3aa: CASSDSGTGDGTEAFF

v_gene: TRBV7-7
CDR3aa: CASSLVGGSPYNEQFF

v_gene: TRBV11-2
CDR3aa: CASSWTGGGYGYTF

v_gene: TRBV2
CDR3aa: CASGRQGANEKLFF

v_gene: TRBV28
CDR3aa: CASSRGETQYF

v_gene: TRBV2
CDR3aa: CASRPFGGTDTQYF

v_gene: TRBV7-2
CDR3aa: CASSRGQASYEQYF

v_gene: TRBV7-3
CDR3aa: CASSPDGGAGVTEAFF

v_gene: TRBV11-2
CDR3aa: CASSLPGRMGTEAFF

v_gene: TRBV28
CDR3aa: CASSPSGDHTEAFF

v_gene: TRBV11-2
CDR3aa: CASSLKRDRNEQFF

v_gene: TRBV5-1
CDR3aa: CASSLGQGQETQYF

v_gene: TRBV28
CDR3aa: CASRERGHYEQYF

v_gene: TRBV5-1
CDR3aa: CASSSLSGRADTQYF

v_gene: TRBV28
CDR3aa: CASSFGTGADGYTF